These T cell receptor beta chains were read from a single sample in a study of T-cell memory formation after mild COVID-19. TCRdb analysed the 5' RACE reads with MiXCR anew, one entry per CDR3 protein. Of roughly 240,000 distinct CDR3 sequences listed, 15% are singletons. The sample taken for sequencing was PBMCs or a T cell subset sorted from them (not recorded which). The origin of the receptors is an adult woman who had mild COVID-19 (a few samples of this study predate the infection). Cell type and time point are not known. CDR3s include the opening cysteine and the closing phenylalanine or tryptophan. Rows may omit the clone size; those that give it use once, few, many or a size class.

v_gene	abundance	CDR3aa
TRBV5-1	many	CASSHDSYNEQFF
TRBV15	few	CATSRDRVYEQYF
TRBV7-9	few	CASSPEGGVVGYTF
TRBV7-2	.	CASSLEPGQGNGYTF
TRBV20-1	.	CSATGTSGANEQFF
TRBV7-9	.	CASSFQGSGYTF
TRBV5-6	.	CASSLDGTSNSETQYF
TRBV20-1	few	CSARGQGRGTGELFF
TRBV29-1	once	CSVLGGDGETQYF
TRBV20-1	.	CSGLWWETQYF
TRBV20-1	few	CSARLFSNPETQYF
TRBV7-9	few	CASSHTETQYF